These 32 T cell receptor beta chains were sequenced from one sample in a study of T cell changes during pregnancy in multiple sclerosis. Data came from immunoSEQ multiplex PCR; TCRdb stores just in-frame clones and leaves some out. The sample holds roughly 100,000 clones; less than 95% are singletons and the top ten take approximately 1.5%. The material was peripheral blood, obtained before pregnancy. Receptor source: a female donor with multiple sclerosis, enrolled in a pregnancy study.

The chain combines TRBV14 with TRBJ2-3, with D uncertain. The CDR3 contains 12 residues. V was cut by 0 bases and J by 8 bases, with 6 bases left in between. Germline lookup yields CDR1 SGHDN and CDR2 FVKESK. CDR3 DNA sequence: TGTGCCAGCAGCCAAGAAGCAGGTACGCAGTATTTT. It yields the protein CASSQEAGTQYF.

The chain is built from TRBV6-5 and TRBJ1-3; the D gene is possibly TRBD1 (5 bases). Germline values: CDR1 MNHEY, CDR2 SVGAGI. This CDR3 spans 15 amino acids. V was clipped by 6 bases and J by 2 bases, with 14 bases between them. The CDR3 DNA follows: TGTGCCAGCAGGAAACAGGTCTCGGCTGGAAACACCATATATTTT. This gives the protein CASRKQVSAGNTIYF.

The genes are TRBV27 and TRBJ1-1, with TRBD1 matching 8 bases. Unmatched junction bases numbered 11, after V lost 5 bases and J lost 6 bases. The CDR3 contains 15 residues. The germline V gene encodes CDR1 MNHEY and CDR2 SMNVEV (reference sequence). CDR3 sequence (DNA): TGTGCCAGCAGTGCTGGACAGGGTTTATTTCCTGAAGCTTTCTTT. Translating gives CASSAGQGLFPEAFF.

The chain couples TRBV2 to TRBJ2-7; the D gene is possibly TRBD2 (7 bases). V shed 6 bases and J shed 3 bases, with 15 bases lying between them. The CDR3 has 14 residues. Germline V gene data show CDR1 as SNHLY and CDR2 as FYNNEI. The CDR3 DNA reads TGTGCCAGCAGGCCAACGGGGGGCGTCTACGAGCAGTACTTC. Translating it yields CASRPTGGVYEQYF.

This clone showed up just a few times. This chain joins TRBV5-8 and TRBJ1-2; 9 bases match TRBD1. CDR1 and CDR2 from the germline V gene are SGHTS and YDEGEE. The J segment lost 4 bases and the V segment lost 4 bases, leaving 8 bases of the junction unmatched. This CDR3 has 15 residues. The CDR3 DNA follows: TGTGCCAGCAGCCCCGGGACAGGGTGGACCTATGGCTACACCTTC. This gives the protein CASSPGTGWTYGYTF.

The V gene is TRBV7-3, the J gene TRBJ2-7; 8 nucleotides match TRBD1. The V gene end was trimmed by 5 bases and the J gene end by 2 bases; junction bases not matched to a gene: 2. This CDR3 is built from 13 residues. The V gene's germline CDR1 is SGHTA and CDR2 FQGTGA. The CDR3 sequence: CASSMGQAYEQYF. The DNA for the CDR3 is TGTGCCAGCAGCATGGGACAGGCCTACGAGCAGTACTTC.

This chain joins TRBV7-3 and TRBJ2-7; 9 nucleotides align to TRBD1. CDR3 length: 13 residues. V trimming: 5 bases; J trimming: 6 bases; junction bases outside the gene matches: 5. Germline values: CDR1 SGHTA, CDR2 FQGTGA. The CDR3 reads CASSRETGGEQYF. Here the CDR3 DNA reads TGTGCCAGCAGCAGGGAGACAGGGGGCGAGCAGTACTTC.

The chain has TRBV19 and TRBJ1-4, with D tentatively TRBD1 (5 bases). Germline V gene data show CDR1 as LNHDA and CDR2 as SQIVND (reference sequence). This CDR3 region has 18 residues. Deletions cut 7 bases from V and 0 bases from J, with 21 bases between. Written as DNA, the CDR3 is TGTGCCAGTACTACTAAACGGGGGAGGGACGCAACTAATGAAAAACTGTTTTTT. This gives the protein CASTTKRGRDATNEKLFF. The whole variable domain, filled in from reference TRBV19 and TRBJ1-4, reads DGGITQSPKYLFRKEGQNVTLSCEQNLNHDAMYWYRQDPGQGLRLIYYSQIVNDFQKGDIAEGYSVSREKKESFPLTVTSAQKNPTAFYLCASTTKRGRDATNEKLFFGSGTQLSVL.

This chain connects TRBV27 to TRBJ1-6; D possibly corresponds to TRBD1 (5 bases). From germline, CDR1 is MNHEY and CDR2 SMNVEV (reference sequence). Deletions cut 5 bases from V and 7 bases from J, with 15 bases between. The CDR3 length is 15 residues. CDR3 region: CASSPVGGANSPLHF. CDR3 DNA: TGTGCCAGCAGTCCCGTTGGAGGGGCCAATTCACCCCTCCACTTT.

This chain links TRBV30 with TRBJ1-1, with TRBD1 matching over 7 bases. V dropped 5 bases and J dropped 4; count of bases not matched to a gene: 1. The germline V gene has CDR1 GTSNPN and CDR2 SVGIG (reference sequence). This CDR3 comprises 11 residues. The CDR3 loop reads CAWQGVTEAFF. CDR3 DNA: TGTGCCTGGCAGGGGGTCACTGAAGCTTTCTTT. Complete variable domain (other parts from reference TRBV30 and TRBJ1-1): SQTIHQWPATLVQPVGSPLSLECTVEGTSNPNLYWYRQAAGRGLQLLFYSVGIGQISSEVPQNLSASRPQDRQFILSSKKLLLSDSGFYLCAWQGVTEAFFGQGTRLTVV.

This chain joins TRBV30 and TRBJ1-1, with TRBD1 matching over 10 bases. V was pared by 8 bases and J by 2 bases, with 2 bases of the junction left unmatched. Looked up from germline, CDR1 is GTSNPN and CDR2 is SVGIG (reference sequence). The CDR3 has 12 residues. The CDR3 loop reads CARDRGNTEAFF. CDR3 DNA: TGTGCCAGGGACAGGGGAAACACTGAAGCTTTCTTT.

This chain joins TRBV18 and TRBJ2-1; 9 bases line up with TRBD2. Trimming at V came to 3 bases and at J to 5 bases, leaving 5 bases not matched to a gene. Germline V gene lookup returns CDR1 KGHSH and CDR2 LQKENI. The CDR3 consists of 15 residues. Written as DNA, the CDR3 is TGTGCCAGCTCACCGAGTGTAGCGGGGGACAATGAGCAGTTCTTC. It codes for CASSPSVAGDNEQFF.

This chain uses TRBV18 with TRBJ1-2; D is uncertain. Trimming stripped 2 bases from V and 4 bases from J, with 5 bases between. The CDR3 contains 12 residues. Germline V lookup: CDR1 KGHSH, CDR2 LQKENI. The chain's CDR3 is CASSPTSYGYTF. The CDR3 DNA follows: TGTGCCAGCTCACCAACATCCTATGGCTACACCTTC. Complete variable domain (other parts from reference TRBV18 and TRBJ1-2): NAGVMQNPRHLVRRRGQEARLRCSPMKGHSHVYWYRQLPEEGLKFMVYLQKENIIDESGMPKERFSAEFPKEGPSILRIQQVVRGDSAAYFCASSPTSYGYTFGSGTRLTVV.

This chain joins TRBV18 and TRBJ2-1, with 11 bases that match TRBD2. With 4 bases clipped from V and 5 bases from J, the junction kept 4 bases outside the gene matches. CDR1 and CDR2 from the germline V gene are KGHSH and LQKENI. CDR3 size: 15 residues. The CDR3 DNA reads TGTGCCAGCTCACTCGGACTAGCGGGCCACAATGAGCAGTTCTTC. Protein sequence: CASSLGLAGHNEQFF.

The V gene is TRBV21-1, the J gene TRBJ1-2; TRBD1, the D gene given by the table, was not confirmed from the DNA. TRBV21-1 counts as a pseudogene. The CDR3 spans 16 residues. The CDR3 DNA reads TGTGCCAGCAGCAAAGAACAGGGGGTATATGGGTATGGCTACACCTTC. Translated: CASSKEQGVYGYGYTF.

The V and J genes are TRBV2 and TRBJ1-6; 9 bases agree with TRBD1. Germline-derived CDR1 and CDR2 are SNHLY and FYNNEI. V was clipped by 6 bases and J by 6 bases; unmatched bases: 3. The CDR3 runs to 14 residues. CDR3 bases: TGTGCCAGCAGCAACAGGGGGCTTAATTCACCCCTCCACTTT. This gives the protein CASSNRGLNSPLHF.

This chain joins TRBV4-1 and TRBJ2-7; 7 bases fit TRBD2. In germline, CDR1 is MGHRA, CDR2 YSYEKL. This CDR3 region has 16 residues. V gave up 0 bases and J gave up 3 bases; unmatched junction bases: 8. The CDR3 loop is CASSQDASGLFYEQYF. The DNA of the CDR3 is TGCGCCAGCAGCCAAGATGCTAGCGGACTCTTCTACGAGCAGTACTTC.

The genes are TRBV7-8 and TRBJ2-1, with 12 bases that match TRBD2. Germline CDR1 SGHVS, CDR2 FQNEAQ. The CDR3 runs 18 residues. J was trimmed by 4 bases and V by 1 base; bases with no gene match: 8. The CDR3 nucleotides read TGTGCCAGCAGCTTAGGTGACGCGGGACTAGCGGGTTACAATGAGCAGTTCTTC. It translates to CASSLGDAGLAGYNEQFF. The full variable domain, with the rest looked up from reference TRBV7-8 and TRBJ2-1, is GAGVSQSPRYKVAKRGQDVALRCDPISGHVSLFWYQQALGQGPEFLTYFQNEAQLDKSGLPSDRFFAERPEGSVSTLKIQRTQQEDSAVYLCASSLGDAGLAGYNEQFFGPGTRLTVL.

V usage is TRBV9 and J usage is TRBJ2-1; no clear D gene. Trimming removed 2 bases at V and 7 bases at J, with 10 bases between. Germline-derived CDR1 and CDR2 are SGDLS and YYNGEE. This CDR3 has 13 residues. The CDR3 region has the DNA TGTGCCAGCAGCGTTTCCAACTGGAATGAGCAGTTCTTC. Amino acid sequence: CASSVSNWNEQFF.

The chain recombines TRBV7-8 with TRBJ2-1, with TRBD2 matching over 10 bases. The CDR3 sequence is 15 residues long. Germline-derived CDR1 and CDR2 are SGHVS and FQNEAQ. The V and J ends lost 6 bases and 4 bases, in that order; junction bases with no gene match: 6. DNA of the CDR3: TGTGCCAGCAGAGCCGGGACTAGCGAGTACAATGAGCAGTTCTTC. Residues: CASRAGTSEYNEQFF. Full variable domain (outside the CDR3, taken from reference TRBV7-8 and TRBJ2-1): GAGVSQSPRYKVAKRGQDVALRCDPISGHVSLFWYQQALGQGPEFLTYFQNEAQLDKSGLPSDRFFAERPEGSVSTLKIQRTQQEDSAVYLCASRAGTSEYNEQFFGPGTRLTVL.

The table lists this clone with a few counts. The rearrangement links TRBV2 to TRBJ1-1; D possibly corresponds to TRBD1 (5 bases). Per the germline V gene, CDR1 is SNHLY and CDR2 is FYNNEI. CDR3 length equals 12 residues. Between the trimmed V and J ends, which lost 7 bases and 6 bases, there was a span of 12 bases. As DNA, the CDR3 is TGTGCCAGCACGGGGGAAACCTCTGAAGCTTTCTTT. It yields the protein CASTGETSEAFF.

The V call is TRBV4-1, the J call TRBJ1-1, with D uncertain. The CDR3 spans 16 residues. V was pared by 4 bases and J by 0 bases, with 15 bases between. Germline V gene data show CDR1 as MGHRA and CDR2 as YSYEKL. The CDR3 nucleotides are TGCGCCAGCAGCCCGGGTCAAGGAGGGTTGAACACTGAAGCTTTCTTT. Translation: CASSPGQGGLNTEAFF.

The chain recombines TRBV19 with TRBJ1-1; 8 bases fit TRBD1. Germline trimming cut 8 bases from V and 2 bases from J; bases unmatched to any gene: 13. The germline V gene encodes CDR1 LNHDA and CDR2 SQIVND (reference sequence). The CDR3 runs 16 residues. CDR3 sequence reads: CASRNRGGFQNTEAFF. CDR3 nucleotides: TGTGCCAGTCGGAACAGGGGGGGTTTTCAAAACACTGAAGCTTTCTTT.

The CDR3 protein is CASSLIGRTETQYF. CDR3 nucleotides: TGTGCCAGCAGCTTAATTGGCAGAACAGAGACCCAGTACTTC. This chain joins TRBV7-8 and TRBJ2-5; D is unresolved. Germline V gene sequence: CDR1 SGHVS, CDR2 FQNEAQ. The CDR3 extends over 14 amino acids. The V end was cut by 2 bases, the J end by 4 bases, with 11 bases between. Full variable domain (rest looked up from reference TRBV7-8 and TRBJ2-5): GAGVSQSPRYKVAKRGQDVALRCDPISGHVSLFWYQQALGQGPEFLTYFQNEAQLDKSGLPSDRFFAERPEGSVSTLKIQRTQQEDSAVYLCASSLIGRTETQYFGPGTRLLVL.

The rearrangement links TRBV19 to TRBJ2-1, with D possibly TRBD2 on 5 matching bases. The germline gives CDR1 LNHDA, CDR2 SQIVND (reference sequence). The CDR3 length is 13 residues. V shed 1 base and J shed 9 bases, with 10 bases lying between them. CDR3 nucleotides: TGTGCCAGTAGTATAGCGGACTGGAGTGAGCAGTTCTTC. Protein: CASSIADWSEQFF.

This clone was detected once. This sequence joins TRBV7-9 and TRBJ2-1; 9 positions agree with TRBD1. V lost 3 bases to trimming and J lost 7 bases; unmatched junction nucleotides: 10. Germline V lookup: CDR1 SEHNR, CDR2 FQNEAQ (reference sequence). The CDR3 runs 16 residues. CDR3 DNA sequence: TGTGCCAGCAGCTTGGTGTCGGGGACAGGGCGAAATGAGCAGTTCTTC. It is translated as CASSLVSGTGRNEQFF.

V usage is TRBV13 and J usage is TRBJ1-1; no firm D call. Between the trimmed V and J ends, which lost 1 base and 4 bases, there was a span of 13 bases. CDR3 length: 15 amino acids. Germline V lookup: CDR1 PRHDT, CDR2 FYEKMQ (reference sequence). CDR3 coding DNA: TGTGCCAGCAGCTTAGTCGGTGCCGGGAGCACTGAAGCTTTCTTT. This sequence encodes CASSLVGAGSTEAFF.

The chain recombines TRBV13 with TRBJ2-4; 7 bases match TRBD2. Germline V gives CDR1 PRHDT, CDR2 FYEKMQ (reference sequence). The length of the CDR3 is 13 residues. J gave up 8 bases and V 4 bases, and 5 bases lay outside the gene matches. The CDR3 region is CASSSPRGDIQYF. The CDR3, as DNA: TGTGCCAGCAGCTCCCCTCGGGGGGACATTCAGTACTTC.

The chain combines TRBV5-8 with TRBJ2-5; D uncertain. V gave up 1 base and J gave up 6 bases, with 4 bases separating them. The CDR3 has 11 amino acids. CDR1 and CDR2 from the germline V gene are SGHTS and YDEGEE. The CDR3 reads CASSLLKTQYF. Written as DNA, the CDR3 is TGTGCCAGCAGCTTGTTAAAGACCCAGTACTTC.

The gene calls are TRBV5-1 and TRBJ2-1, with TRBD2 matching over 8 bases. Per germline, CDR1 SGHRS and CDR2 YFSETQ. V lost 4 bases and J lost 3; bases outside the gene matches: 9. CDR3 length: 16 amino acids. CDR3 bases: TGCGCCAGCAGCGAGGCCGGGACTAGAATCTACAATGAGCAGTTCTTC. Translated: CASSEAGTRIYNEQFF.

The V gene is TRBV5-5, the J gene TRBJ2-5, with 14 nucleotides matching TRBD2. There are 18 residues in the CDR3. J lost 2 bases, V lost 4 bases, and 10 bases had no gene match. The germline CDR1 and CDR2 sequences are SGHKS and YYEKEE (reference sequence). The CDR3 reads CASSLTGLAGGAQETQYF. The DNA of the CDR3 is TGTGCCAGCAGCCTTACCGGACTAGCGGGAGGAGCACAAGAGACCCAGTACTTC.

CDR3 region: CASRPQGAFGQPQHF. CDR3 nucleotide sequence: TGTGCCAGCAGACCCCAGGGGGCGTTCGGTCAGCCCCAGCATTTT. The J gene is TRBJ1-5, the V gene TRBV6-5; 8 nucleotides line up with TRBD1. This CDR3 has 15 residues. Per the germline V gene, CDR1 is MNHEY and CDR2 is SVGAGI. V was clipped by 6 bases and J by 6 bases; unmatched bases: 10.